Presented here are 28 T cell receptor beta chains from one specimen sequenced in a study of blood T cell repertoires in COVID-19. Sequenced by immunoSEQ multiplex PCR; TCRdb stores in-frame clones only, minus some. The sample lists about 230,000 clones; approximately 84% were seen once. Sequencing input: PBMCs or T cells enriched from blood (not recorded which). The receptors come from a man between 18 and 35 years old who had recovered from COVID-19.

V is TRBV2 and J is TRBJ1-4; possible D gene TRBD1, 5 bases. V shed 7 bases and J shed 2 bases, with 20 bases lying between them. The germline V gene has CDR1 SNHLY and CDR2 FYNNEI. This CDR3 comprises 17 residues. CDR3 DNA: TGTGCCAGCACTATAATGGGGCACCTCGGGACTAATGAAAAACTGTTTTTT. Translation: CASTIMGHLGTNEKLFF.

The CDR3, as DNA: TGCGCCAGCAGAACTAGCGGGGGGGCAGGTGAGCAGTTCTTC. It is translated as CASRTSGGAGEQFF. The chain uses TRBV10-1 and TRBJ2-1, with 13 bases identical to TRBD2. In germline, CDR1 is WNHNN, CDR2 SYGVQD (reference sequence). With 6 bases clipped from V and 9 bases from J, the junction kept 5 bases outside the gene matches. The CDR3 is 14 residues long.

The chain carries TRBV6-5 and TRBJ2-7; 11 bases map to TRBD2. V lost 6 bases to trimming and J lost 7 bases; unmatched junction nucleotides: 8. The germline V gene encodes CDR1 MNHEY and CDR2 SVGAGI. The CDR3 runs 14 residues. The chain's CDR3 is CASRLAGAGGEQYF. The CDR3 DNA is TGTGCCAGCAGACTAGCGGGAGCCGGGGGTGAGCAGTACTTC.

This chain connects TRBV6-5 to TRBJ2-7, with 11 bases fitting TRBD2. Germline V gene sequence: CDR1 MNHEY, CDR2 SVGAGI. This CDR3 contains 16 residues. Losses at the gene ends were 0 bases for V and 6 bases for J; bases not matched to a gene: 7. For the CDR3, the DNA is TGTGCCAGCAGTTACTCCCTGGCTAGCGGGGGGTTCGAGCAGTACTTC. Translated: CASSYSLASGGFEQYF.

V gene TRBV7-6 combines with J gene TRBJ2-7, with 12 bases aligning to TRBD1. This CDR3 spans 16 amino acids. The V gene's germline CDR1 is SGHVS and CDR2 FNYEAQ. J was trimmed by 6 bases and V by 5 bases; bases with no gene match: 11. The CDR3 DNA is TGTGCCAGCAGCCTCGACGCCGGGACAGGGGGCGCCGAGCAGTACTTC. Amino acids: CASSLDAGTGGAEQYF. The full variable domain, rest sourced from reference TRBV7-6 and TRBJ2-7, is GAGVSQSPRYKVTKRGQDVALRCDPISGHVSLYWYRQALGQGPEFLTYFNYEAQQDKSGLPNDRFSAERPEGSISTLTIQRTEQRDSAMYRCASSLDAGTGGAEQYFGPGTRLTVT.

In its sample, this clone was seen once. The rearrangement joins TRBV6-2 or TRBV6-3 to TRBJ2-1; 10 bases line up with TRBD2. With V trimmed by 2 bases and J by 5 bases, 6 bases remained unmatched. Germline V gene sequence: CDR1 MNHEY, CDR2 SVGEGT. The CDR3 is 16 amino acids. CDR3 sequence (DNA): TGTGCCAGCAGTTACCAAACTAGCGGGAAGAACAATGAGCAGTTCTTC. This gives the protein CASSYQTSGKNNEQFF.

This clone was counted only a few times. The chain links TRBV5-4 to TRBJ2-7; unclear D gene. Germline assignment: CDR1 SGHNT and CDR2 YYREEE (reference sequence). The CDR3 loop spans 16 amino acids. Trimming took off 0 bases at V and 0 bases at J, with 13 bases between the two ends. CDR3 bases: TGTGCCAGCAGCTTGGATACCCTCCGCGGCTCCTACGAGCAGTACTTC. Its protein product is CASSLDTLRGSYEQYF.

The V gene is TRBV6-5, the J gene TRBJ1-2; D is undetermined. The V end was cut by 0 bases, the J end by 4 bases, with 9 bases between. Looked up from germline, CDR1 is MNHEY and CDR2 is SVGAGI. The CDR3 runs to 14 residues. The CDR3 is CASSYSWQSYGYTF. The CDR3 nucleotides read TGTGCCAGCAGTTACTCGTGGCAGTCCTATGGCTACACCTTC.

The chain combines TRBV3-1 (or the pseudogene TRBV3-2) with TRBJ1-2; no reliable D call. This CDR3 is 15 amino acids long. The germline V and J ends were trimmed by 5 bases and 6 bases, with 19 bases remaining between them. Looked up from germline, CDR1 is LGHDT and CDR2 is YNNKEL (reference sequence). CDR3 coding DNA: TGTGCCAGCAGCTTTCGGCGGTTAGGGAGGCATGGCTACACCTTC. Its protein product is CASSFRRLGRHGYTF.

The chain is built from TRBV7-9 and TRBJ1-1; 7 bases line up with TRBD1. With 3 bases clipped from V and 1 base from J, the junction kept 2 bases outside the gene matches. The CDR3 spans 14 residues. Germline V lookup: CDR1 SEHNR, CDR2 FQNEAQ (reference sequence). CDR3 protein: CASSFNRGNTEAFF. The CDR3 DNA sequence: TGTGCCAGCAGCTTTAACAGGGGGAACACTGAAGCTTTCTTT.

This clone was seen a single time. The chain employs TRBV19 and TRBJ1-1; tentatively, D is TRBD1 (5 bases). The CDR3 covers 15 residues. Germline lookup yields CDR1 LNHDA and CDR2 SQIVND (reference sequence). The germline V and J ends were trimmed by 4 bases and 3 bases, with 15 bases remaining between them. The CDR3 DNA is TGTGCCAGTAGTAGAGGGGTATCGGGGGACACTGAAGCTTTCTTT. Protein sequence: CASSRGVSGDTEAFF.

The rearrangement links TRBV7-3 to TRBJ2-1; 13 bases map to TRBD2. This CDR3 is 16 amino acids long. CDR1 is SGHTA, CDR2 FQGTGA, per germline. With V trimmed by 5 bases and J by 7 bases, 8 bases remained unmatched. In nucleotides, the CDR3 is TGTGCCAGCAGCGGGGGACTAGCGGGATTTAGGAATGAGCAGTTCTTC. Amino acids: CASSGGLAGFRNEQFF.

CDR3 sequence: CASSLSIGTDTQYF. CDR3 sequence (DNA): TGTGCCAGCAGCCTCTCTATAGGCACAGATACGCAGTATTTT. The rearrangement joins TRBV6-5 to TRBJ2-3; D is ambiguous. Germline CDR1 and CDR2: MNHEY and SVGAGI. CDR3 length: 14 residues. The V gene lost 6 bases and the J gene lost 1 base, with 11 bases spanning the gap.

Points on this clone: A junction boundary mismatches the germline segment, possibly from a read error. This rearrangement joins TRBV20-1 to TRBJ1-2; TRBD1 is a possible D gene (5 bases). CDR1 DFQATT and CDR2 SNEGSKA come from the germline V gene (reference sequence). The CDR3 sequence is 9 residues long. CDR3 coding DNA: TGCAGTGCTAGTGCAGGGATCAACTTC. It translates to CSASAGINF.

This chain uses TRBV19 with TRBJ2-2; TRBD1 is a possible D gene (5 bases). Germline V gene lookup returns CDR1 LNHDA and CDR2 SQIVND (reference sequence). The CDR3 length is 15 residues. The ends were cut back, 6 bases at V and 5 bases at J, with 16 bases in the middle. The DNA for the CDR3 is TGTGCCAGTAGACCGCAGGGTGGTTTGACCGGGGAGCTGTTTTTT. The encoded protein is CASRPQGGLTGELFF.

This clone showed up just a few times. The V and J genes are TRBV9 and TRBJ2-7, with a weak D call TRBD1 (5 bases). CDR3 length: 15 amino acids. Trimming took 2 bases from V and 6 from J, leaving 18 bases between them. Germline loops: CDR1 SGDLS, CDR2 YYNGEE. CDR3 protein: CASSVDLTVPGEQYF. The CDR3 DNA follows: TGTGCCAGCAGCGTCGACCTGACAGTTCCGGGCGAGCAGTACTTC.

The chain uses TRBV7-6 and TRBJ2-2; 13 bases are a match to TRBD2. This CDR3 contains 18 residues. Germline CDR1 reads SGHVS; CDR2 reads FNYEAQ. The trim removed 5 bases at V and 0 bases at J, leaving 6 bases unmatched. CDR3 nucleotides: TGTGCCAGCAGCCACGGACTAGCGGGAGCCACGAACACCGGGGAGCTGTTTTTT. Translation: CASSHGLAGATNTGELFF.

The chain links TRBV4-1 to TRBJ1-3, with a possible D match to TRBD1 (5 bases). CDR3 size: 17 residues. Germline V lookup: CDR1 MGHRA, CDR2 YSYEKL. The ends were cut back, 1 base at V and 4 bases at J, with 17 bases in the middle. The CDR3 DNA reads TGCGCCAGCAGCCAAGCCCCTGATGGGGCCAGCGGAAACACCATATATTTT. The encoded protein is CASSQAPDGASGNTIYF.

The chain uses TRBV29-1 and TRBJ1-1; 7 nucleotides match TRBD1. V shed 0 bases and J 6 bases; nucleotides not matched to a gene: 7. Germline V gives CDR1 SQVTM, CDR2 ANQGSEA. This CDR3 is built from 14 residues. CDR3 residues: CSVEEGGGGAEAFF. In DNA form, the CDR3 reads TGCAGCGTTGAAGAAGGAGGGGGCGGGGCTGAAGCTTTCTTT.

The chain links TRBV27 to TRBJ1-2, with D perhaps matching TRBD1 (6 bases). The CDR3 has 14 residues. Germline V CDR1 and CDR2: MNHEY, SMNVEV (reference sequence). V lost 5 bases to trimming and J lost 7 bases, with 17 bases between them. The CDR3 loop reads CASSPPGGGFGYTF. CDR3 nucleotides: TGTGCCAGCAGTCCCCCGGGAGGGGGTTTTGGCTACACCTTC.

The chain recombines TRBV5-1 with TRBJ1-1, with a possible D match to TRBD1 (5 bases). This CDR3 has 14 amino acids. The ends were cut back, 4 bases at V and 1 base at J, with 11 bases in the middle. CDR1 is SGHRS and CDR2 is YFSETQ in the germline V gene. CDR3 protein: CASSVDTSNTEAFF. The CDR3 region has the DNA TGCGCCAGCAGCGTGGACACCTCGAACACTGAAGCTTTCTTT.

The gene calls are TRBV11-2 and TRBJ1-1, with D tentatively TRBD1 (6 bases). The V gene's germline CDR1 is SGHAT and CDR2 FQNNGV. This CDR3 is built from 14 residues. The V gene lost 5 bases and the J gene lost 0 bases, with 10 bases spanning the gap. CDR3 sequence: CASSRQVLNTEAFF. The CDR3 DNA reads as TGTGCCAGCAGCAGACAGGTTCTGAACACTGAAGCTTTCTTT.

CDR3 in DNA: TGCGCCAGCAGCTTGGGAGCGGGGGGCCCAGAGACCCAGTACTTC. Its translation: CASSLGAGGPETQYF. The chain couples TRBV5-1 to TRBJ2-5; 9 nucleotides match TRBD2. V lost 0 bases and J lost 4; bases outside the gene matches: 4. Germline CDR1 is SGHRS and CDR2 is YFSETQ. The CDR3 is 15 residues long. The full variable domain, with the rest looked up from reference TRBV5-1 and TRBJ2-5, is KAGVTQTPRYLIKTRGQQVTLSCSPISGHRSVSWYQQTPGQGLQFLFEYFSETQRNKGNFPGRFSGRQFSNSRSEMNVSTLELGDSALYLCASSLGAGGPETQYFGPGTRLLVL.

The rearrangement links TRBV6-5 to TRBJ2-7; 10 positions agree with TRBD1. The CDR3 covers 11 residues. With V trimmed by 11 bases and J by 4 bases, 2 bases remained unmatched. Germline lookup yields CDR1 MNHEY and CDR2 SVGAGI. CDR3 nucleotide sequence: TGTGCCTCGGGACAGGGGTACGAGCAGTACTTC. This codes for CASGQGYEQYF.

The CDR3 coding sequence is TGTGCCACCAGTAAACTAGGCTACGGCAATCAGCCCCAGCATTTT. It codes for CATSKLGYGNQPQHF. This rearrangement joins TRBV15 to TRBJ1-5; no clear D. Per germline, CDR1 LNHNV and CDR2 YYDKDF (reference sequence). This CDR3 has 15 amino acids. The V end lost 6 bases, the J end lost 2 bases, and 14 bases lay between the germline ends.

The chain links TRBV5-4 to TRBJ2-3, with 7 bases identical to TRBD2. The length of the CDR3 is 13 residues. The junction had 5 bases not matched to a gene; V was cut back by 4 bases and J by 6 bases. Germline V CDR1 and CDR2: SGHNT, YYREEE (reference sequence). The CDR3 sequence: CASSGRGRDTQYF. CDR3 DNA sequence: TGTGCCAGCAGCGGGAGGGGAAGGGATACGCAGTATTTT.

This clone appeared a few times. This chain uses TRBV5-1 with TRBJ2-3, with TRBD2 matching over 15 bases. Trimming at V came to 4 bases and at J to 4 bases, leaving 4 bases not matched to a gene. This CDR3 has 16 residues. Looked up from germline, CDR1 is SGHRS and CDR2 is YFSETQ. CDR3 DNA: TGCGCCAGCAGCAGCGGACTAGCGGGGGGGGCAGATACGCAGTATTTT. Its translation is CASSSGLAGGADTQYF.

This rearrangement joins TRBV29-1 to TRBJ1-1; D gene unclear. V was clipped by 6 bases and J by 7 bases, with 18 bases between them. Germline V CDR1 and CDR2: SQVTM, ANQGSEA. CDR3 size: 13 residues. The CDR3: CSVSRIREGEAFF. The CDR3 DNA reads TGCAGCGTCTCGAGGATTCGAGAGGGTGAAGCTTTCTTT.